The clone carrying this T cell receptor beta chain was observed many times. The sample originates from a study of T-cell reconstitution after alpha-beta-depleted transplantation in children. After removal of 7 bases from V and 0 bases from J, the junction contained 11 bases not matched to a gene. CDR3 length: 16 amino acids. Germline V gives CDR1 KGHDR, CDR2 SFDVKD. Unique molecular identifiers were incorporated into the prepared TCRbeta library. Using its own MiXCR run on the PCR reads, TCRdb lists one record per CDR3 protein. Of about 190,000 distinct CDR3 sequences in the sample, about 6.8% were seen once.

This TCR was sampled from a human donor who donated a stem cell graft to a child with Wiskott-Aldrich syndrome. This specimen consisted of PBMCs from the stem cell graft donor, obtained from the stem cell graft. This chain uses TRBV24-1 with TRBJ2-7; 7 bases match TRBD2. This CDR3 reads CATSPTTAGSSYEQYF. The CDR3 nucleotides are TGTGCCACCAGCCCTACCACAGCGGGGAGCTCCTACGAGCAGTACTTC.